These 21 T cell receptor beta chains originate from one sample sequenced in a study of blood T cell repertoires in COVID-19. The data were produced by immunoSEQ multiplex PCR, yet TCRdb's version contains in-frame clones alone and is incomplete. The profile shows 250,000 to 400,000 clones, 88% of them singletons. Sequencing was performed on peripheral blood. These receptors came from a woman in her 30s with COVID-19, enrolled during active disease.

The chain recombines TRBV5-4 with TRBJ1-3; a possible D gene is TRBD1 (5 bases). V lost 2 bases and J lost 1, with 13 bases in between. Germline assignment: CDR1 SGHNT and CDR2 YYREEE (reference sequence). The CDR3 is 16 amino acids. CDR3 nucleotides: TGTGCCAGCAGCTTCCGGGGGTCATGGTCTGGAAACACCATATATTTT. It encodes CASSFRGSWSGNTIYF.

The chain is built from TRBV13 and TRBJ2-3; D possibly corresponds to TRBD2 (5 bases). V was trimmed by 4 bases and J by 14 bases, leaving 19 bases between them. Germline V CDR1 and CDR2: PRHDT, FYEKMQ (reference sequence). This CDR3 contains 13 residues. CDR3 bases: TGTGCCAGCAGCTCGAGGGAGAACATTCCCCGGTATTTT. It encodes CASSSRENIPRYF. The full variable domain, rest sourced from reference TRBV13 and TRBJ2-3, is AAGVIQSPRHLIKEKRETATLKCYPIPRHDTVYWYQQGPGQDPQFLISFYEKMQSDKGSIPDRFSAQQFSDYHSELNMSSLELGDSALYFCASSSRENIPRYFGPGTRLTVL.

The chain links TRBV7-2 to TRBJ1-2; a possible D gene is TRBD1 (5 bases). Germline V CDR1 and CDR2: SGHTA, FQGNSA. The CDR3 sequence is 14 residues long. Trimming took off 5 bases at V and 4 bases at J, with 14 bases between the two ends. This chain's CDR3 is CASSLPGRGYGYTF. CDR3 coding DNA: TGTGCCAGCAGCCTACCCGGGAGGGGCTATGGCTACACCTTC.

CDR3 nucleotides: TGTGCCAGCAGTTCAGGGGTCCTGAACACTGAAGCTTTCTTT. Amino acid sequence: CASSSGVLNTEAFF. This chain joins TRBV2 and TRBJ1-1; TRBD1 might be the D (6 bases). The CDR3 consists of 14 residues. V lost 5 bases and J 0 bases, leaving 10 bases between the germline ends. Germline lookup yields CDR1 SNHLY and CDR2 FYNNEI.

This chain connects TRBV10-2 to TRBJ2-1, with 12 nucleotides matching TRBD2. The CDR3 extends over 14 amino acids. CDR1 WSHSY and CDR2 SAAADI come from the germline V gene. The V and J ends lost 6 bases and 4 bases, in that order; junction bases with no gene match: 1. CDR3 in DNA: TGCGCCAGCAGACTAGCGGGGGGTTACAATGAGCAGTTCTTC. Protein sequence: CASRLAGGYNEQFF.

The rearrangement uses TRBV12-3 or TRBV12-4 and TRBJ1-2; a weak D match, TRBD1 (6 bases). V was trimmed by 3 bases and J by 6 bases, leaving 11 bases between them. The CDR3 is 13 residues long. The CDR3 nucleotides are TGTGCCAGCAGTTTTGGGCAGGGGAATGGCTACACCTTC. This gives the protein CASSFGQGNGYTF.

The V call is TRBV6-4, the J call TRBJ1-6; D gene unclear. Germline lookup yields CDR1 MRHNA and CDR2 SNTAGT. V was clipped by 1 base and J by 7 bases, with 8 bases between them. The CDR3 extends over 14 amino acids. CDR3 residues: CASSDFSGNSPLHF. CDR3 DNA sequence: TGTGCCAGCAGTGACTTCAGCGGGAATTCACCCCTCCACTTT.

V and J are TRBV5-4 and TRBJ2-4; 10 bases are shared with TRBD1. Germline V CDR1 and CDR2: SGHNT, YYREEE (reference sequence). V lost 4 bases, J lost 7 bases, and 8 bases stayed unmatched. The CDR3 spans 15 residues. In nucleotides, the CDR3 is TGTGCCAGCAGCGGGGGGACAGGGGAGGTTAACATTCAGTACTTC. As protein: CASSGGTGEVNIQYF.

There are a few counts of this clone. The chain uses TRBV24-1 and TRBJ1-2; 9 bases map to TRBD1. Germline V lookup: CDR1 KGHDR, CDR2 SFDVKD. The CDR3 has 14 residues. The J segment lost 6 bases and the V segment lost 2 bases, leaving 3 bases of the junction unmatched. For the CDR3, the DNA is TGTGCCACCAGTGATTCGGGACAGGGCCATGGCTACACCTTC. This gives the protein CATSDSGQGHGYTF.

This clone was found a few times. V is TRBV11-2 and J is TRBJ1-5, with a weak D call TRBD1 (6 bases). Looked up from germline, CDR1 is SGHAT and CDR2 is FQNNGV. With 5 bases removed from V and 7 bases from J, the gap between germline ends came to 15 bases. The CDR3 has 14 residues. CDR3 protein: CASSLDRSGQPQHF. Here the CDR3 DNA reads TGTGCCAGCAGCCTTGACAGGTCGGGGCAGCCCCAGCATTTT.

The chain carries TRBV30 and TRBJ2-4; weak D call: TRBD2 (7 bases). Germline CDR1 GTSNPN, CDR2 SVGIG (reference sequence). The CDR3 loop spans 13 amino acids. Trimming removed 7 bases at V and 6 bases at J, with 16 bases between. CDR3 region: CASNAGEGNIQYF. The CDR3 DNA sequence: TGTGCCTCCAACGCAGGGGAGGGAAACATTCAGTACTTC.

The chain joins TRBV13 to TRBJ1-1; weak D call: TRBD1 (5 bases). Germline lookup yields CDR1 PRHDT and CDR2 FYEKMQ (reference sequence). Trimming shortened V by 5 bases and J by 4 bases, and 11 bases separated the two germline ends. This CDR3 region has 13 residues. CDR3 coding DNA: TGTGCCAGCAGCACCAGGGAATTCACTGAAGCTTTCTTT. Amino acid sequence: CASSTREFTEAFF.

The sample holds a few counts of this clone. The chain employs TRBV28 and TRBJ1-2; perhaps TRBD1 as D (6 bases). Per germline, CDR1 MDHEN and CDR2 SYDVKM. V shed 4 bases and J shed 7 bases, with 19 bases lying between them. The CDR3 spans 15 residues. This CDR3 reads CASSWGPGGLRGYTF. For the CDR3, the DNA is TGTGCCAGCAGTTGGGGGCCGGGGGGCCTGCGTGGCTACACCTTC.

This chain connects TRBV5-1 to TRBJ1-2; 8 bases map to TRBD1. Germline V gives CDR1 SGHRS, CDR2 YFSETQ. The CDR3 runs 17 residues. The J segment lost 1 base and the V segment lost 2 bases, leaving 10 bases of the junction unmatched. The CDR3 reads CASSFYSQGEINYGYTF. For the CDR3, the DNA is TGCGCCAGCAGCTTCTACTCACAGGGGGAAATTAACTATGGCTACACCTTC. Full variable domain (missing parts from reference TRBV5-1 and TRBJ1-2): KAGVTQTPRYLIKTRGQQVTLSCSPISGHRSVSWYQQTPGQGLQFLFEYFSETQRNKGNFPGRFSGRQFSNSRSEMNVSTLELGDSALYLCASSFYSQGEINYGYTFGSGTRLTVV.

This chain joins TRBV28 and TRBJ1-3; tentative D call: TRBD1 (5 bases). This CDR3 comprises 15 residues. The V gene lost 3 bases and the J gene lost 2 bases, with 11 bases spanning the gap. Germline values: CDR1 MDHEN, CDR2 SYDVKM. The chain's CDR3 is CASSLQGMPGNTIYF. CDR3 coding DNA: TGTGCCAGCAGTTTGCAGGGTATGCCTGGAAACACCATATATTTT.

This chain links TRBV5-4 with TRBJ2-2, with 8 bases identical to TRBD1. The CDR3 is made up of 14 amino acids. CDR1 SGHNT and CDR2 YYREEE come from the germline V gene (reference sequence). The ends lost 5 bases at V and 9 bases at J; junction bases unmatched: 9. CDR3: CASRGQGASRELFF. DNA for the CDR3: TGTGCCAGCAGAGGGCAGGGGGCGTCTAGGGAGCTGTTTTTT. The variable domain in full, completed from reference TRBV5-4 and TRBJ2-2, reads ETGVTQSPTHLIKTRGQQVTLRCSSQSGHNTVSWYQQALGQGPQFIFQYYREEENGRGNFPPRFSGLQFPNYSSELNVNALELDDSALYLCASRGQGASRELFFGEGSRLTVL.

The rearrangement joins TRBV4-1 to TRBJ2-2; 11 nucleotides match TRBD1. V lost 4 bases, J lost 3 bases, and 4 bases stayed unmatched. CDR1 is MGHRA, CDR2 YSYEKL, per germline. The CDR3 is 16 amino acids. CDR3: CASSPQDRGHTGELFF. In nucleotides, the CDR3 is TGCGCCAGCAGCCCCCAGGACAGGGGGCACACCGGGGAGCTGTTTTTT.

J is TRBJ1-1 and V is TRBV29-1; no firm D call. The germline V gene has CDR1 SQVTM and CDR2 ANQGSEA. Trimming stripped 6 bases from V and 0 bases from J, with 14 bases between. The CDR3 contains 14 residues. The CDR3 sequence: CSVMNRTMNTEAFF. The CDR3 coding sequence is TGCAGCGTGATGAACAGAACCATGAACACTGAAGCTTTCTTT.

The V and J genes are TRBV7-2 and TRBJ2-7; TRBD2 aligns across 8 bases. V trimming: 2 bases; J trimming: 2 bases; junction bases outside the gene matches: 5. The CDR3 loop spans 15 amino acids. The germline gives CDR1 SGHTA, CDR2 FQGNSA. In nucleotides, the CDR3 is TGTGCCAGCAGCTTACGGGCGGGGGGAGCCTACGAGCAGTACTTC. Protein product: CASSLRAGGAYEQYF. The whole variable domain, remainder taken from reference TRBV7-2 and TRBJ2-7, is GAGVSQSPSNKVTEKGKDVELRCDPISGHTALYWYRQSLGQGLEFLIYFQGNSAPDKSGLPSDRFSAERTGGSVSTLTIQRTQQEDSAVYLCASSLRAGGAYEQYFGPGTRLTVT.

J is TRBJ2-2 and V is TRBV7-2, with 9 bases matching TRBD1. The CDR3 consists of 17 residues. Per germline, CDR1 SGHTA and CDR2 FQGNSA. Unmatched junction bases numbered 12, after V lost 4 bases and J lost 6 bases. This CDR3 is CASSSWGTGNKAGELFF. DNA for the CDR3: TGTGCCAGCAGCTCATGGGGGACAGGGAATAAGGCCGGGGAGCTGTTTTTT.

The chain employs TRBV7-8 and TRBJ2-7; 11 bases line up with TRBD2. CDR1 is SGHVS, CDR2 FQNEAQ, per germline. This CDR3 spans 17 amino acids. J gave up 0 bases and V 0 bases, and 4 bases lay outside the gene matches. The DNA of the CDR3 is TGTGCCAGCAGCTTAGCTAGCGGGGGGGCCAGCTCCTACGAGCAGTACGTC. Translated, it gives CASSLASGGASSYEQYV.